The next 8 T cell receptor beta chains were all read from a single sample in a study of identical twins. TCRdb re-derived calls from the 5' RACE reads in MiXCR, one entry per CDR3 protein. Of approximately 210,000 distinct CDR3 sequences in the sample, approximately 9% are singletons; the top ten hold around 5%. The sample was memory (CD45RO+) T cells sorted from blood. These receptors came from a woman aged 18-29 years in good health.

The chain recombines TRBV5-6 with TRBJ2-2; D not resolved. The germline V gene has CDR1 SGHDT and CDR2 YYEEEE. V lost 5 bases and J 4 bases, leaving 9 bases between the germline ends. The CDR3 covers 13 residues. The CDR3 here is CASSSLSTGELFF. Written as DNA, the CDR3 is TGTGCCAGCAGTTCTTTATCCACCGGGGAGCTGTTTTTT.

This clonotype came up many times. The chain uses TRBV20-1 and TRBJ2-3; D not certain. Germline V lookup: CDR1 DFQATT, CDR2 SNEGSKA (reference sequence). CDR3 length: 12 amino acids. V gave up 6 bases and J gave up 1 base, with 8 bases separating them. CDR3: CSASEGTDTQYF. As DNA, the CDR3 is TGCAGTGCCAGCGAGGGCACAGATACGCAGTATTTT.

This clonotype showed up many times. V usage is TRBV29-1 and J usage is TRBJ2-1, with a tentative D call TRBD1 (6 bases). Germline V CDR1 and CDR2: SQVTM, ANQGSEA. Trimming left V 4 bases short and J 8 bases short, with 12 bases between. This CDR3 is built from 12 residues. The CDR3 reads CSVVRGSDEQFF. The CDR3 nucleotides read TGCAGCGTTGTAAGGGGGTCGGATGAGCAGTTCTTC.

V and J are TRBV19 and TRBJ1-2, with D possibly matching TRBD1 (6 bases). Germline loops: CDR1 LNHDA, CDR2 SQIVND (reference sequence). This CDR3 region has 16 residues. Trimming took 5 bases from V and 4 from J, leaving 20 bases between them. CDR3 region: CASSVSGAASSYGYTF. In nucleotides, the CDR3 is TGTGCCAGTAGTGTGTCAGGGGCCGCGTCCTCCTATGGCTACACCTTC.

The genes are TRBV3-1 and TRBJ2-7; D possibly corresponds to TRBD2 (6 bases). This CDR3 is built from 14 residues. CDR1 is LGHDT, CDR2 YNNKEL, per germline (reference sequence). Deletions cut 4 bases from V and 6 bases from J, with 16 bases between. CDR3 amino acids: CASSLTSLSREQYF. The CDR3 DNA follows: TGTGCCAGCAGCCTGACTAGTTTATCGCGCGAGCAGTACTTC.

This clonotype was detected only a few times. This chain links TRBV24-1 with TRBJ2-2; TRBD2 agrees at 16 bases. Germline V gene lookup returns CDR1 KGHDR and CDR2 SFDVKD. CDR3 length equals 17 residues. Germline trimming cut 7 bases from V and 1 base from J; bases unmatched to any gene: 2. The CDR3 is CATSGTSGRENTGELFF. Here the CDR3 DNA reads TGTGCCACCAGCGGGACTAGCGGGAGGGAGAACACCGGGGAGCTGTTTTTT.

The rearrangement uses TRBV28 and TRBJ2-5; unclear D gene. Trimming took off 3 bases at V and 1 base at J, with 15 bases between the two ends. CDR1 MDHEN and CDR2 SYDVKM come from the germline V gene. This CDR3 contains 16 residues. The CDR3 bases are TGTGCCAGCAGTTTCCAAGACGGATCCTTCCAAGAGACCCAGTACTTC. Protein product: CASSFQDGSFQETQYF. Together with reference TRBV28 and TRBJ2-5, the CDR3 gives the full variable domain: DVKVTQSSRYLVKRTGEKVFLECVQDMDHENMFWYRQDPGLGLRLIYFSYDVKMKEKGDIPEGYSVSREKKERFSLILESASTNQTSMYLCASSFQDGSFQETQYFGPGTRLLVL.

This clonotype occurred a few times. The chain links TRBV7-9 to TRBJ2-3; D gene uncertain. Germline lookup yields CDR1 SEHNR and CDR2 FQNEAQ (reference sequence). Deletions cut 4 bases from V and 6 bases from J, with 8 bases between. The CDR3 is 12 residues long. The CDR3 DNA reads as TGTGCCAGCAGCTCCTCTGCGGATACGCAGTATTTT. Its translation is CASSSSADTQYF.